This T cell receptor (beta chain) derives from a study of blood T cells in healthy people across ages. Combining a sample-barcoded 5' primer with a J-beta primer mix, a second PCR ran for roughly 7 to 11 cycles. TCRdb re-analysed the 5' RACE reads in MiXCR, keeping a single row per CDR3 protein. This table holds about 690,000 distinct CDR3 sequences, around two fifths found once. Germline V CDR1 and CDR2: LGHNA, YSLEER. With 0 bases clipped from V and 5 bases from J, the junction kept 5 bases outside the gene matches. The CDR3 is made up of 15 amino acids. This clonotype was seen a few times. Sequences were obtained from blood. This receptor was obtained from a man at least 80 years old in good health. The chain employs TRBV4-3 and TRBJ1-2; TRBD1 agrees at 8 bases. In DNA form, the CDR3 reads TGCGCCAGCAGCCAAGAAGACAGGGGAAGGTATGGCTACACCTTC. Translating it yields CASSQEDRGRYGYTF.